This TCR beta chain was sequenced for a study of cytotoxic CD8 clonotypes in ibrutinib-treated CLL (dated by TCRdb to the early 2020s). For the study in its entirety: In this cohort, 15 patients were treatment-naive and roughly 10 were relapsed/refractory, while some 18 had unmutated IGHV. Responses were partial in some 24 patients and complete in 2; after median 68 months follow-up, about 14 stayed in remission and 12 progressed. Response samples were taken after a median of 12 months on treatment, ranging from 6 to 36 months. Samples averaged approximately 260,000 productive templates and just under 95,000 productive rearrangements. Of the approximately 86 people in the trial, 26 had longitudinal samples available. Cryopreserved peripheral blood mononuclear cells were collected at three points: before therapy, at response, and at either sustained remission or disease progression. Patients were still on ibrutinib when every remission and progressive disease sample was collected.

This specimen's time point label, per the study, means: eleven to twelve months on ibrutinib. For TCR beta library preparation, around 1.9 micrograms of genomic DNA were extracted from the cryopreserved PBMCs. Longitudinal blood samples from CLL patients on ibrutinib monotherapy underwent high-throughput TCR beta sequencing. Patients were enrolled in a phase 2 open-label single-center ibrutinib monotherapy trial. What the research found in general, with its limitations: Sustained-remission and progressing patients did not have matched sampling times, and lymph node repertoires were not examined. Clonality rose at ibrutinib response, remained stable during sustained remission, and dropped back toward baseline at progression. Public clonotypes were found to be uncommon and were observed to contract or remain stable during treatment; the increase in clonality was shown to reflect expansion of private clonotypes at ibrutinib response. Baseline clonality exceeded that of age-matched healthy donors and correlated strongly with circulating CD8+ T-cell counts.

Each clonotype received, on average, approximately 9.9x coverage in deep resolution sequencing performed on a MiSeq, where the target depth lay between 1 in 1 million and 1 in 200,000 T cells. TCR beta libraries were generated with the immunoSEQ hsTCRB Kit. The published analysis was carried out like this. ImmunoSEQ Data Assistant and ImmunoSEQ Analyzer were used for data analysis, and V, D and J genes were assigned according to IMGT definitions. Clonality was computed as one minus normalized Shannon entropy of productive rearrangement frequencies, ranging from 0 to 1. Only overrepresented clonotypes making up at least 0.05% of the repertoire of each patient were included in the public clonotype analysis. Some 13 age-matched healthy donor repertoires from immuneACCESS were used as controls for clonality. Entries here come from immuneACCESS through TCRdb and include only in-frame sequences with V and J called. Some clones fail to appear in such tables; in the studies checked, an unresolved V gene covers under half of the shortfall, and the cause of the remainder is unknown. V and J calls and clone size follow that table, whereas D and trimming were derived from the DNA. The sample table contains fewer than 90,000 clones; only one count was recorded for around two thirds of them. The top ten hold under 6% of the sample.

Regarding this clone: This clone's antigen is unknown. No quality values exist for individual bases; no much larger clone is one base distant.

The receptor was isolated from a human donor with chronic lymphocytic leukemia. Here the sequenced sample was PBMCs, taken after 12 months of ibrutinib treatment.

CDR3 loop: CASSADEYEQYF. The base sequence is TGTGCCAGCAGCGCCGACGAATACGAGCAGTACTTC. The sequence links TRBV9 to TRBJ2-7, with no confidently assigned D gene. The CDR3 goes from the cysteine to the phenylalanine over 12 residues. The DNA shown is the 36-base CDR3, in frame from base 1. Via the germline V gene, CDR1 is SGDLS and CDR2 YYNGEE. V is cut by 3 bases and J by 4 bases, and the space between the germline ends is 8 bases.